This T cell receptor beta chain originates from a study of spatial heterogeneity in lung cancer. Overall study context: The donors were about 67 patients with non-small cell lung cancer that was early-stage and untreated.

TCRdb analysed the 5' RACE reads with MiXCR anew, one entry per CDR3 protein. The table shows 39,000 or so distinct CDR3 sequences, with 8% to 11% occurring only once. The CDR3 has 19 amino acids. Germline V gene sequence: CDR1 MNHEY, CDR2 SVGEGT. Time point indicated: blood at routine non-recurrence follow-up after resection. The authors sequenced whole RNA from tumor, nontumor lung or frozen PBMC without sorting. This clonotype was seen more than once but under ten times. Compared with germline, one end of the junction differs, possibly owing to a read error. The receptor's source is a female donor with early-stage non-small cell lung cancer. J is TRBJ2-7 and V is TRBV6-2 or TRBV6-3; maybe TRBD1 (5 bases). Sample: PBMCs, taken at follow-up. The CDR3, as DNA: TGTACCAGCAGTTACCAGGGCCTTCGGACCTTATTATGGGCTTACGAGCAGTACTTC. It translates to CTSSYQGLRTLLWAYEQYF.